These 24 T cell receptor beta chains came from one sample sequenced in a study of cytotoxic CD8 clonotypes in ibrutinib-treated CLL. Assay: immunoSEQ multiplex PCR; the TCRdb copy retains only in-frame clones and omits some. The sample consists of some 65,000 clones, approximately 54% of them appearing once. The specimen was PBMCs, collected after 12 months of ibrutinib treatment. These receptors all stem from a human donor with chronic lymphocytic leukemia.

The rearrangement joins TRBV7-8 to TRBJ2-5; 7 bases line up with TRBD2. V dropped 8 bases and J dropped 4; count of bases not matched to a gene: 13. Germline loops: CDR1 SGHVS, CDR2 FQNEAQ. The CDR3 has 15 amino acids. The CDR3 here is CASGRAGAVGETQYF. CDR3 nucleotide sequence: TGTGCCAGCGGTCGGGCGGGAGCTGTTGGAGAGACCCAGTACTTC. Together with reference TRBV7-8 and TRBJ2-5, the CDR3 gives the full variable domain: GAGVSQSPRYKVAKRGQDVALRCDPISGHVSLFWYQQALGQGPEFLTYFQNEAQLDKSGLPSDRFFAERPEGSVSTLKIQRTQQEDSAVYLCASGRAGAVGETQYFGPGTRLLVL.

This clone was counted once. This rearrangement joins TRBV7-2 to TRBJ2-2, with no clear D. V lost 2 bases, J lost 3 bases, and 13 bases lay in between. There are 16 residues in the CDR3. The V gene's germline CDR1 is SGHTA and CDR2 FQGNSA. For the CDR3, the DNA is TGTGCCAGCAGCTTATCCAGCGACCTCGACACCGGGGAGCTGTTTTTT. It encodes CASSLSSDLDTGELFF.

CDR3 residues: CASRPGGYTGELFF. CDR3 bases: TGCGCCAGCCGGCCCGGCGGGTACACCGGGGAGCTGTTTTTT. This sequence joins TRBV5-1 and TRBJ2-2, with D possibly matching TRBD2 (5 bases). In germline, CDR1 is SGHRS, CDR2 YFSETQ. V shed 7 bases and J shed 3 bases, with 13 bases lying between them. The CDR3 covers 14 residues.

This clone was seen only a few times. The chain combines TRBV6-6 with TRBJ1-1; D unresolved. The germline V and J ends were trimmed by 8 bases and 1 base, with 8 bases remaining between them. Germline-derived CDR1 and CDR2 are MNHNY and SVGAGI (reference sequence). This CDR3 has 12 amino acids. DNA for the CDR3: TGTGCCAGCGACAAACCGAACACTGAAGCTTTCTTT. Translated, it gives CASDKPNTEAFF.

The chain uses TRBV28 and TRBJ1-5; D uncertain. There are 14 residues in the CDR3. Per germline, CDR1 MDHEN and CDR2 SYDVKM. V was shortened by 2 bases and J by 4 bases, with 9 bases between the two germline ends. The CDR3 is CASSLPGKNQPQHF. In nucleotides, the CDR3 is TGTGCCAGCAGTTTACCGGGGAAAAATCAGCCCCAGCATTTT.

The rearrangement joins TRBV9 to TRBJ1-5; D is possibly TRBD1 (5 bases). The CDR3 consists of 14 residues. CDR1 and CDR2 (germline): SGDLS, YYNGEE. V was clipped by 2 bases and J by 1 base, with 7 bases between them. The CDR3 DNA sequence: TGTGCCAGCAGCGTGGGGGGGAGCAATCAGCCCCAGCATTTT. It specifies CASSVGGSNQPQHF.

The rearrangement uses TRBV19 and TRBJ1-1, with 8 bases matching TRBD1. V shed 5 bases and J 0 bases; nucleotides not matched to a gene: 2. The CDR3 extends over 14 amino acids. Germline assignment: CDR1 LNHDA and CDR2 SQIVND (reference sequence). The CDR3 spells CASSWDRMNTEAFF. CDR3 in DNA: TGTGCCAGTAGTTGGGACAGGATGAACACTGAAGCTTTCTTT.

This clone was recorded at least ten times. The CDR3 coding sequence is TGTGCCAGTAGTATCAGGCCCGTTGGGGCCCAGTACTTC. It specifies CASSIRPVGAQYF. V gene TRBV19 combines with J gene TRBJ2-5; D call uncertain. The CDR3 is 13 residues long. From germline, CDR1 is LNHDA and CDR2 SQIVND (reference sequence). V was shortened by 3 bases and J by 9 bases, with 14 bases between the two germline ends.

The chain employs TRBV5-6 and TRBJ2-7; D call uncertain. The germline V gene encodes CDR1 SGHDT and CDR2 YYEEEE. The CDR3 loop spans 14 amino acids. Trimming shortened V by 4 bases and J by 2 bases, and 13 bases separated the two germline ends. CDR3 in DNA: TGTGCCAGCAGCCCCCTCGGGCGTACCTACGAGCAGTACGTC. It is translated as CASSPLGRTYEQYV.

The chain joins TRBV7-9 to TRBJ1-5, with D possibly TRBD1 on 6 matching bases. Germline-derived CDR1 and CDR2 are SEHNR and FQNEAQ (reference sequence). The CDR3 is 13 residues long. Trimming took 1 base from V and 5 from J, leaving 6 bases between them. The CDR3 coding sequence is TGTGCCAGCAGCTTAGGGACAGATCAGCCCCAGCATTTT. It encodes CASSLGTDQPQHF.

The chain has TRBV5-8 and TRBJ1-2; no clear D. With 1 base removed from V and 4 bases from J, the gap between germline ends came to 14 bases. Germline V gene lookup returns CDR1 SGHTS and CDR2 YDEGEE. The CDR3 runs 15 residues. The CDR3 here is CASSLPFAGGYGYTF. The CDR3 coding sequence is TGTGCCAGCAGCTTGCCGTTCGCGGGAGGCTATGGCTACACCTTC.

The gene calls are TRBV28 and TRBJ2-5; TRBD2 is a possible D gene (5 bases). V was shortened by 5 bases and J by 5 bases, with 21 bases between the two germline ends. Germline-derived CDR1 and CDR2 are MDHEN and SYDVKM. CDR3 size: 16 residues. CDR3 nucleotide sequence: TGTGCCAGCAGTAAGGAAGGACGAGGGCGAGTGGAGACCCAGTACTTC. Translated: CASSKEGRGRVETQYF. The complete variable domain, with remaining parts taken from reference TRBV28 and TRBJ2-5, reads DVKVTQSSRYLVKRTGEKVFLECVQDMDHENMFWYRQDPGLGLRLIYFSYDVKMKEKGDIPEGYSVSREKKERFSLILESASTNQTSMYLCASSKEGRGRVETQYFGPGTRLLVL.

The CDR3 nucleotides read TGTGCCAGTACCGAGACTAGCGGGAGATCTCTCCGCAGGGAGCTGTTTTTT. Its translation is CASTETSGRSLRRELFF. This chain joins TRBV19 and TRBJ2-2, with TRBD2 matching 12 bases. The ends lost 7 bases at V and 9 bases at J; junction bases unmatched: 15. Germline CDR1 reads LNHDA; CDR2 reads SQIVND (reference sequence). The CDR3 consists of 17 residues. The full variable domain, completed using reference TRBV19 and TRBJ2-2, is DGGITQSPKYLFRKEGQNVTLSCEQNLNHDAMYWYRQDPGQGLRLIYYSQIVNDFQKGDIAEGYSVSREKKESFPLTVTSAQKNPTAFYLCASTETSGRSLRRELFFGEGSRLTVL.

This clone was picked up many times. The CDR3 DNA sequence: TGTGCCAGCATGGCTTACTCTGGGGCCAACGTCCTGACTTTC. This sequence encodes CASMAYSGANVLTF. The chain couples TRBV27 to TRBJ2-6; D ambiguous. Germline CDR1 and CDR2: MNHEY and SMNVEV (reference sequence). The CDR3 extends over 14 amino acids. V gave up 7 bases and J gave up 0 bases, with 7 bases separating them.

The chain's CDR3 is CASSRRGLLTDTQYF. CDR3 in DNA: TGTGCCAGCAGCCGCCGGGGACTGCTCACAGATACGCAGTATTTT. The chain carries TRBV5-4 and TRBJ2-3; tentative D call: TRBD2 (6 bases). This CDR3 region has 15 residues. Germline-derived CDR1 and CDR2 are SGHNT and YYREEE (reference sequence). Trimming cost V 4 bases and J 2 bases, with 14 bases left between them.

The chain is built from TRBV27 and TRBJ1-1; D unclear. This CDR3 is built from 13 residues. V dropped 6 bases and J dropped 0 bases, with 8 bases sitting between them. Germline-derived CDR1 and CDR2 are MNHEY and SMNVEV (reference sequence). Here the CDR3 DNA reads TGTGCCAGCAGAAATGATTTGAACACTGAAGCTTTCTTT. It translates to CASRNDLNTEAFF.

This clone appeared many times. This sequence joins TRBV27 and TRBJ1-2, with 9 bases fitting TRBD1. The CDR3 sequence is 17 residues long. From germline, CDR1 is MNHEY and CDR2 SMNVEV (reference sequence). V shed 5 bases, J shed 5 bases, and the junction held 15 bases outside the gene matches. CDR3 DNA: TGTGCCAGCAGTCGGGGGGACAGGGCCAATCCTCGGTATGGCTACACCTTC. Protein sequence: CASSRGDRANPRYGYTF.

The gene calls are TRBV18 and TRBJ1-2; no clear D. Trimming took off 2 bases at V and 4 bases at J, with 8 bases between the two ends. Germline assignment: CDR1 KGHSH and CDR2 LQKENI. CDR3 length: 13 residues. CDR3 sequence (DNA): TGTGCCAGCTCACCAGGGCCAGTCTATGGCTACACCTTC. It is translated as CASSPGPVYGYTF.

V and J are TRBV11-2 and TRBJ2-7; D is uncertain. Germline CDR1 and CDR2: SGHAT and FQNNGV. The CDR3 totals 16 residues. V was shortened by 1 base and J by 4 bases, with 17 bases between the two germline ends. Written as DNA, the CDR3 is TGTGCCAGCAGCTTAGGAGGTGTACAAGGGTCGTACGAGCAGTACTTC. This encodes CASSLGGVQGSYEQYF.

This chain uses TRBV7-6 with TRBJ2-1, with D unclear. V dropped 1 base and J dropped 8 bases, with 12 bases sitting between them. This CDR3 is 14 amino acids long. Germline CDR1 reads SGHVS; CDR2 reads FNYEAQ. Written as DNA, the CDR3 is TGTGCCAGCAGCTTAGGTCTCGTTCCGTATGAGCAGTTCTTC. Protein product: CASSLGLVPYEQFF.

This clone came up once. As DNA, the CDR3 is TGTGCCATCAGTGGGACAGGAGTTTACGAGCAGTACTTC. Its translation: CAISGTGVYEQYF. The V and J genes are TRBV10-3 and TRBJ2-7; 7 positions agree with TRBD1. Germline V lookup: CDR1 ENHRY, CDR2 SYGVKD. The CDR3 has 13 residues. V lost 4 bases to trimming and J lost 4 bases; unmatched junction nucleotides: 4.

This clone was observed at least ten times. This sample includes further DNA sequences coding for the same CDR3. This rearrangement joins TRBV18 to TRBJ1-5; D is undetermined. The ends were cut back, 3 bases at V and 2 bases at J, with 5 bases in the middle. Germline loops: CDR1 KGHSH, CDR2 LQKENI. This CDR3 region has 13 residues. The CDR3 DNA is TGTGCCAGCTCACCTGGTGGCAATCAGCCCCAGCATTTT. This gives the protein CASSPGGNQPQHF.

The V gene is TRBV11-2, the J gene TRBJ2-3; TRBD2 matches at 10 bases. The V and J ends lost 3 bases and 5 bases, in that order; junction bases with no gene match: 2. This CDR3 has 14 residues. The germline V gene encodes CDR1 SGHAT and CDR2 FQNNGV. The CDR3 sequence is CASSLVAGGDTQYF. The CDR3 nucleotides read TGTGCCAGCAGCTTGGTAGCGGGGGGAGATACGCAGTATTTT.

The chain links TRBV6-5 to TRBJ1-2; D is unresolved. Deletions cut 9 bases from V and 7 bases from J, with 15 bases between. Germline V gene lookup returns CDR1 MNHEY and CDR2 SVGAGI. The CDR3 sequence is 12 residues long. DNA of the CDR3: TGTGCCAGTGCCCCGGGCATCGGTGGCTACACCTTC. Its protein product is CASAPGIGGYTF.